This T cell receptor (beta chain) derives from a study of shared clonotypes between healthy human individuals. Study findings and constraints: Clonotype sharing across a few donors was observed for roughly 5% of naive CD4 clonotypes.

Approximately 220 ng DNA, tens of thousands of T cell genomes, went into each sorted-subset replicate PCR. TCRdb's table, derived via immunoSEQ multiplex PCR, lists solely in-frame clones and lacks some. The table records around 2.1 million clones, approximately 94% of them present only once. Both subsets, CD45RA+ naive and CD45RA-negative memory, were split from the CD4+ cells. Remarks on this clone: The antigen is not known.

In germline, CDR1 is SGHTA, CDR2 FQGNSA. The CDR3 spans 16 residues. V trimming: 3 bases; J trimming: 3 bases; junction bases outside the gene matches: 8. The rearrangement uses TRBV7-2 and TRBJ2-4, with 7 bases that match TRBD1. The sample taken for sequencing was naive CD4+ T cells sorted from blood. Noted subset: CD45RA+ positively selected. The receptor was derived from a man younger than 35 in good health. The CDR3 is CASSFGQEPFKNIQYF. In nucleotides, the CDR3 is TGTGCCAGCAGCTTCGGACAGGAACCCTTCAAAAACATTCAGTACTTC.